One and the same sample provided the 29 T cell receptor beta chains below, sequenced in a study of T-cell reconstitution after alpha-beta-depleted transplantation in children. Unique molecular identifiers were used to barcode this TCRbeta library. In TCRdb, the PCR reads were re-called with MiXCR into one record per CDR3 protein. The data contain about 150,000 distinct CDR3 sequences, more than 8% of them singletons. The specimen was PBMCs, mostly from graft donor cells, collected 180 days after TCRalphabeta/CD19-depleted stem cell transplant. The receptors originated from a female patient aged 2-9 years who had a stem cell transplant for congenital amegakaryocytic thrombocytopenia, so the T cells may come from the graft donor.

V gene TRBV20-1 combines with J gene TRBJ1-5; a weak D match, TRBD1 (6 bases). V shed 2 bases and J shed 12 bases, with 14 bases lying between them. The CDR3 has 12 residues. CDR1 is DFQATT and CDR2 is SNEGSKA in the germline V gene (reference sequence). CDR3 in DNA: TGCAGTGCTAGAAAGGGGGGGGGGATCCAGCATTTT. Translating gives CSARKGGGIQHF.

This clonotype was observed at least ten times. V and J are TRBV5-1 and TRBJ2-3; the D is unclear. Germline CDR1 SGHRS, CDR2 YFSETQ. The CDR3 length is 12 residues. The V gene lost 0 bases and the J gene lost 3 bases, with 2 bases spanning the gap. CDR3 residues: CASSLETDTQYF. The CDR3 nucleotides read TGCGCCAGCAGCTTGGAGACAGATACGCAGTATTTT.

In regard to this clonotype: A read error may explain this, as a much larger clone is one base away. The chain combines TRBV5-1 with TRBJ2-7; 7 nucleotides line up with TRBD1. Germline V gives CDR1 SGHRS, CDR2 YFSETQ. The CDR3 loop spans 13 amino acids. Here the CDR3 DNA reads TGCGCCAGCAGCTGGGACAGCCCCTACGTGCAGTACTTC. Protein sequence: CASSWDSPYVQYF. The full variable domain, in which reference TRBV5-1 and TRBJ2-7 provide the parts outside the CDR3, is KAGVTQTPRYLIKTRGQQVTLSCSPISGHRSVSWYQQTPGQGLQFLFEYFSETQRNKGNFPGRFSGRQFSNSRSEMNVSTLELGDSALYLCASSWDSPYVQYFGPGTRLTVT.

This clonotype showed up many times. This chain connects TRBV28 to TRBJ2-2; D gene uncertain. CDR1 is MDHEN and CDR2 is SYDVKM in the germline V gene. The V end was cut by 0 bases, the J end by 0 bases, with 5 bases between. The CDR3 totals 15 residues. In nucleotides, the CDR3 is TGTGCCAGCAGTTTATGGAGATCGAACACCGGGGAGCTGTTTTTT. Its translation is CASSLWRSNTGELFF.

This clonotype came up once. This sequence may be a read error, since a much larger clone differs from it by one base. This chain connects TRBV13 to TRBJ2-7; possible D gene TRBD2, 6 bases. The ends were cut back, 2 bases at V and 7 bases at J, with 18 bases in the middle. CDR3 length: 15 amino acids. Germline V gene data show CDR1 as PRHDT and CDR2 as FYEKMQ (reference sequence). CDR3 amino acids: CASSLRYSGLREQYF. As DNA, the CDR3 is TGTGCCAGCAGCTTAAGGTATAGCGGCCTCCGGGAGCAGTACTTC.

This clonotype was counted ten times or more. The chain joins TRBV28 to TRBJ2-1; D remains unclear. Germline loops: CDR1 MDHEN, CDR2 SYDVKM. V was clipped by 5 bases and J by 0 bases, with 14 bases between them. The CDR3 covers 16 residues. CDR3 amino acids: CASSPAGGSSYNEQFF. DNA of the CDR3: TGTGCCAGCAGTCCTGCTGGCGGTAGCTCCTACAATGAGCAGTTCTTC.

This clonotype has a count of ten or more. The J gene is TRBJ2-3, the V gene TRBV6-2 or TRBV6-3; TRBD2 matches at 7 bases. V gave up 6 bases and J gave up 0 bases; unmatched junction bases: 6. The CDR3 length is 15 residues. Germline assignment: CDR1 MNHEY and CDR2 SVGEGT. This CDR3 reads CASSPSGASTDTQYF. Written as DNA, the CDR3 is TGTGCCAGCAGCCCGAGCGGGGCTAGCACAGATACGCAGTATTTT.

This clonotype has ten or more counts. The chain employs TRBV10-3 and TRBJ1-1; D might be TRBD1 (5 bases). This CDR3 comprises 13 residues. The V end lost 7 bases, the J end lost 7 bases, and 16 bases lay between the germline ends. CDR1 and CDR2 from the germline V gene are ENHRY and SYGVKD. CDR3 in DNA: TGTGCCATCAAGTTGTCACTTAGGGGTGAAGCTTTCTTT. Its protein product is CAIKLSLRGEAFF.

This clonotype was counted at least ten times. The chain combines TRBV28 with TRBJ1-1; no clear D. Germline CDR1 MDHEN, CDR2 SYDVKM. This CDR3 has 13 residues. V was clipped by 7 bases and J by 4 bases, with 13 bases between them. In DNA, the CDR3 is TGTGCCAGCACCCCGGGAGGTAGCACTGAAGCTTTCTTT. Its translation: CASTPGGSTEAFF.

This clonotype was found a few times. The chain uses TRBV20-1 and TRBJ2-7; 9 bases are a match to TRBD1. Germline V lookup: CDR1 DFQATT, CDR2 SNEGSKA (reference sequence). The CDR3 has 14 residues. With 5 bases clipped from V and 2 bases from J, the junction kept 7 bases outside the gene matches. The CDR3 sequence: CSADPRDRAYEQYF. CDR3 DNA sequence: TGCAGTGCTGACCCCCGGGACAGGGCCTACGAGCAGTACTTC.

This clonotype has a count of ten or more. This chain links TRBV7-3 with TRBJ2-3, with D unresolved. V lost 5 bases, J lost 0 bases, and 9 bases lay in between. This CDR3 is built from 14 residues. Germline values: CDR1 SGHTA, CDR2 FQGTGA. CDR3 sequence: CASSPASSTDTQYF. The CDR3 DNA sequence: TGTGCCAGCAGCCCCGCTTCTAGCACAGATACGCAGTATTTT.

Remarks on this clonotype: Being one base from a much bigger clone, this may be a read error. The V gene is TRBV28, the J gene TRBJ2-1; 13 bases are a match to TRBD2. The CDR3 is 16 residues long. CDR1 is MDHEN, CDR2 SYDVKM, per germline. With V trimmed by 6 bases and J by 9 bases, 11 bases remained unmatched. The CDR3 DNA follows: TGTGCCAGCAGAGTTAAGGGACTAGCGGGACCCATTGAGCAGTTCTTC. It is translated as CASRVKGLAGPIEQFF.

This clonotype appeared a few times. V usage is TRBV5-5 and J usage is TRBJ2-1; 9 bases map to TRBD2. The CDR3 consists of 17 residues. Trimming removed 3 bases from V and 8 bases from J; junction bases left unmatched: 15. Looked up from germline, CDR1 is SGHKS and CDR2 is YYEKEE (reference sequence). CDR3 in amino acids: CASSWPWRGGHPYEQFF. In DNA, the CDR3 is TGTGCCAGCAGCTGGCCCTGGCGGGGGGGCCACCCTTATGAGCAGTTCTTC.

The sample holds many counts of this clonotype. The J gene is TRBJ2-5, the V gene TRBV6-5; 9 bases are a match to TRBD1. The V segment lost 2 bases and the J segment 0 bases; nucleotides outside the gene matches: 1. CDR3 length: 15 amino acids. The germline V gene encodes CDR1 MNHEY and CDR2 SVGAGI. The CDR3 sequence: CASSYGTGYQETQYF. As DNA, the CDR3 is TGTGCCAGCAGTTACGGGACAGGGTACCAAGAGACCCAGTACTTC.

As concerns this clonotype: This may be a read error: a much more frequent sequence differs by one nucleotide. The rearrangement joins TRBV3-1 to TRBJ2-5; D is perhaps TRBD2 (6 bases). CDR3 length: 12 amino acids. Germline V CDR1 and CDR2: LGHDT, YNNKEL (reference sequence). The V end lost 8 bases, the J end lost 0 bases, and 7 bases lay between the germline ends. CDR3 sequence (DNA): TGTGCCAGCGGCGGGGACCAAGAGACCCAGTACTTC. It yields the protein CASGGDQETQYF.

This clonotype was detected ten times or more. The V call is TRBV20-1, the J call TRBJ1-2; TRBD1 agrees at 7 bases. Germline lookup yields CDR1 DFQATT and CDR2 SNEGSKA (reference sequence). V lost 4 bases, J lost 3 bases, and 8 bases stayed unmatched. The CDR3 runs to 14 residues. CDR3 amino acids: CSATTGTADYGYTF. DNA of the CDR3: TGCAGTGCTACCACCGGGACAGCTGACTATGGCTACACCTTC.

This clonotype was found a few times. The gene calls are TRBV18 and TRBJ1-1, with 8 positions matching TRBD1. This CDR3 is built from 16 residues. The J segment lost 2 bases and the V segment lost 6 bases, leaving 11 bases of the junction unmatched. Germline CDR1 is KGHSH and CDR2 is LQKENI. Written as DNA, the CDR3 is TGTGCCAGCTCCCCCCGGAGAGGGACAGGTAACACTGAAGCTTTCTTT. Translating it yields CASSPRRGTGNTEAFF.

At least ten counts were recorded for this clonotype. This chain connects TRBV20-1 to TRBJ1-3, with D unresolved. CDR3 length: 15 residues. From germline, CDR1 is DFQATT and CDR2 SNEGSKA (reference sequence). Trimming removed 0 bases at V and 2 bases at J, with 11 bases between. The CDR3 nucleotides read TGCAGTGCTAGAGAGAGAGGCGGTACTGGAAACACCATATATTTT. Its protein is CSARERGGTGNTIYF.

This clonotype appeared a few times. The rearrangement links TRBV28 to TRBJ1-1; maybe TRBD1 (5 bases). V gave up 6 bases and J gave up 0 bases, with 14 bases separating them. The V gene's germline CDR1 is MDHEN and CDR2 SYDVKM. This CDR3 spans 15 amino acids. CDR3 DNA sequence: TGTGCCAGCAGCCTTGGGGGGGAGATGAACACTGAAGCTTTCTTT. Its protein is CASSLGGEMNTEAFF.

The chain carries TRBV23-1 and TRBJ1-5; TRBD1 matches 8 bases. TRBV23-1 belongs to the ORF category, with a function that is uncertain. The CDR3 loop spans 16 amino acids. Germline trimming cut 0 bases from V and 5 bases from J; bases unmatched to any gene: 6. The CDR3 region is CASSQSRDRGHQPQHF. The CDR3 DNA is TGCGCCAGCAGTCAATCTCGCGACAGGGGCCATCAGCCCCAGCATTTT.

This chain uses TRBV11-1 with TRBJ2-3, with TRBD2 matching over 11 bases. The CDR3 runs 18 residues. With V trimmed by 2 bases and J by 4 bases, 11 bases remained unmatched. Germline loops: CDR1 SGHAT, CDR2 FQDESV (reference sequence). CDR3: CASSLFRIAGGPADTQYF. Written as DNA, the CDR3 is TGTGCCAGCAGCTTATTCAGGATAGCGGGAGGGCCCGCAGATACGCAGTATTTT. Using reference TRBV11-1 and TRBJ2-3 for the parts outside the CDR3, the full variable domain is EAEVAQSPRYKITEKSQAVAFWCDPISGHATLYWYRQILGQGPELLVQFQDESVVDDSQLPKDRFSAERLKGVDSTLKIQPAELGDSAMYLCASSLFRIAGGPADTQYFGPGTRLTVL.

This clonotype turned up a few times. The gene calls are TRBV12-3 or TRBV12-4 and TRBJ1-1; D remains ambiguous. The length of the CDR3 is 13 residues. V was shortened by 6 bases and J by 3 bases, with 11 bases between the two germline ends. In DNA, the CDR3 is TGTGCCAGCAGCCCTTTGCGAGACACTGAAGCTTTCTTT. Translated, it gives CASSPLRDTEAFF.

The V and J genes are TRBV19 and TRBJ2-3; a weak D match, TRBD2 (5 bases). The CDR3 covers 15 residues. CDR1 is LNHDA and CDR2 is SQIVND in the germline V gene (reference sequence). With 5 bases removed from V and 3 bases from J, the gap between germline ends came to 15 bases. CDR3 protein: CASSLSGLWTDTQYF. DNA of the CDR3: TGTGCCAGTAGTTTGTCGGGATTGTGGACAGATACGCAGTATTTT.

This clonotype was detected only once. At one end, the junction sequence differs from germline, possibly due to a read error. The chain couples TRBV6-5 to TRBJ2-7; no definite D call. Germline V lookup: CDR1 MNHEY, CDR2 SVGAGI. This CDR3 is 15 amino acids long. The DNA for the CDR3 is TGTGCCATCAGTTACTCTTCCCTTGTAGCCTACGAGCAGTACTTC. It codes for CAISYSSLVAYEQYF.

This clonotype was detected many times. The chain is built from TRBV10-3 and TRBJ2-3, with 8 bases fitting TRBD2. The germline gives CDR1 ENHRY, CDR2 SYGVKD. The V segment lost 6 bases and the J segment 2 bases; nucleotides outside the gene matches: 4. This CDR3 contains 14 residues. The CDR3, as DNA: TGTGCCATCAGAAAGCGGGGGATCACAGATACGCAGTATTTT. As protein: CAIRKRGITDTQYF.

The table lists this clonotype with many counts. The gene calls are TRBV20-1 and TRBJ2-1; D perhaps matches TRBD1 (5 bases). Germline CDR1 reads DFQATT; CDR2 reads SNEGSKA (reference sequence). The CDR3 covers 14 residues. V dropped 1 base and J dropped 9 bases, with 16 bases sitting between them. CDR3 nucleotide sequence: TGCAGTGCTAGAGCGATAGCCAGGGAAGGTGAGCAGTTCTTC. Its translation: CSARAIAREGEQFF.

This clonotype was recorded a few times. The J gene is TRBJ2-1, the V gene TRBV29-1; the match to TRBD2 covers 13 bases. Germline CDR1 SQVTM, CDR2 ANQGSEA. The J segment lost 0 bases and the V segment lost 4 bases, leaving 12 bases of the junction unmatched. CDR3 length: 19 residues. The CDR3 DNA is TGCAGCGTTGTAGGTCCGGGACTAGCGGGACGTGCCTCCTACAATGAGCAGTTCTTC. This gives the protein CSVVGPGLAGRASYNEQFF.

The CDR3 loop reads CASRPRGGEQYF. The CDR3 nucleotides read TGTGCCAGCAGACCCCGGGGCGGCGAGCAGTACTTC. The chain joins TRBV28 to TRBJ2-7; perhaps D is TRBD1 or TRBD2 (5 bases each). The CDR3 contains 12 residues. The germline gives CDR1 MDHEN, CDR2 SYDVKM. V was clipped by 6 bases and J by 6 bases, with 12 bases between them.

This clonotype was recorded at least ten times. The V gene is TRBV18, the J gene TRBJ2-5; D is possibly TRBD1 (6 bases). Trimming stripped 3 bases from V and 4 bases from J, with 9 bases between. In germline, CDR1 is KGHSH, CDR2 LQKENI. The CDR3 is 13 amino acids. The CDR3 sequence is CASSPDRRETQYF. For the CDR3, the DNA is TGTGCCAGCTCACCGGACAGACGAGAGACCCAGTACTTC.